The 21 T cell receptor beta chains below were found in one sample sequenced in a study of OX40 agonist ivuxolimab in advanced cancers. This table comes from immunoSEQ multiplex PCR, and its TCRdb copy is limited to in-frame clones, with some not included. The table has 75,000 to 100,000 clones, 90% to 95% seen once; the top ten hold around 0.3%. Sequenced material: CD4+ or CD8+ T cells sorted from blood, taken in a trial of the OX40 agonist ivuxolimab. Receptors were obtained from an adult with an advanced solid tumor such as melanoma, head and neck, liver or kidney cancer.

The chain has TRBV7-9 and TRBJ2-3; possible D gene TRBD1, 6 bases. This CDR3 contains 14 residues. CDR1 is SEHNR, CDR2 FQNEAQ, per germline (reference sequence). V was cut by 4 bases and J by 2 bases, with 10 bases left in between. CDR3 loop: CASSSRDTTDTQYF. In nucleotides, the CDR3 is TGTGCCAGCAGCTCCCGGGACACCACAGATACGCAGTATTTT.

This clone was recorded once. V usage is TRBV7-2 and J usage is TRBJ2-1; no clear D. The CDR3 extends over 15 amino acids. CDR1 is SGHTA and CDR2 is FQGNSA in the germline V gene. Trimming pared 4 bases from V and 0 bases from J, leaving 10 bases between. The CDR3 protein is CASSYIKSSYNEQFF. In DNA, the CDR3 is TGTGCCAGCAGCTACATTAAAAGCTCCTACAATGAGCAGTTCTTC.

The genes are TRBV7-9 and TRBJ2-3, with D possibly TRBD2 on 6 matching bases. Germline loops: CDR1 SEHNR, CDR2 FQNEAQ (reference sequence). Trimming stripped 2 bases from V and 2 bases from J, with 11 bases between. The CDR3 is made up of 15 amino acids. The CDR3 region is CASSLLGEDTDTQYF. CDR3 coding DNA: TGTGCCAGCAGCTTATTAGGGGAGGACACAGATACGCAGTATTTT.

The chain has TRBV7-2 and TRBJ2-5; D not certain. V was shortened by 2 bases and J by 4 bases, with 14 bases between the two germline ends. This CDR3 is 15 amino acids long. From germline, CDR1 is SGHTA and CDR2 FQGNSA. The CDR3 loop is CASSLRGPSGETQYF. The CDR3 DNA sequence: TGTGCCAGCAGCTTAAGAGGCCCCTCGGGAGAGACCCAGTACTTC.

The chain carries TRBV7-6 and TRBJ1-1, with a possible D match to TRBD1 (6 bases). The CDR3 extends over 15 amino acids. V lost 2 bases and J 4 bases, leaving 14 bases between the germline ends. The germline gives CDR1 SGHVS, CDR2 FNYEAQ. The CDR3 nucleotides read TGTGCCAGCAGCTTAAATTCAGGGGAGGCCACTGAAGCTTTCTTT. Translation gives CASSLNSGEATEAFF.

V gene TRBV7-2 combines with J gene TRBJ2-5; D gene ambiguous. Gene TRBJ2-7 matches the end of the DNA better, so the J call may be wrong. In germline, CDR1 is SGHTA, CDR2 FQGNSA. The CDR3 runs 12 residues. The CDR3: CASSLAHYEQYF. The CDR3 DNA sequence: TGTGCCAGCAGCTTAGCGCACTACGAGCAGTACTTC.

The chain has TRBV6-1 and TRBJ2-2; D call uncertain. This CDR3 has 14 residues. V lost 1 base to trimming and J lost 3 bases, with 6 bases between them. In germline, CDR1 is MNHNS, CDR2 SASEGT. DNA for the CDR3: TGTGCCAGCAGTGAAGAAATACACACCGGGGAGCTGTTTTTT. As protein: CASSEEIHTGELFF.

Concerning this clone itself: The junction differs from germline at one of its ends, possibly a read error. The J gene is TRBJ1-3, the V gene TRBV7-6; tentative D call: TRBD1 (6 bases). The CDR3 totals 14 residues. In germline, CDR1 is SGHVS, CDR2 FNYEAQ. CDR3 sequence (DNA): TGTGCCAGCAGCCCTATGGAGGGGGGAAACTCCATATATTTT. Translated: CASSPMEGGNSIYF.

The V and J genes are TRBV5-1 and TRBJ2-5; 7 bases line up with TRBD2. This CDR3 is 14 amino acids long. Germline V lookup: CDR1 SGHRS, CDR2 YFSETQ. With V trimmed by 5 bases and J by 5 bases, 9 bases remained unmatched. The DNA of the CDR3 is TGCGCCAGCAGTCGGTTGGCGGGAGCGGAGACCCAGTACTTC. Translating gives CASSRLAGAETQYF.

The chain couples TRBV5-1 to TRBJ2-7; D may be TRBD2 (5 bases). Germline CDR1 and CDR2: SGHRS and YFSETQ. The length of the CDR3 is 13 residues. V lost 0 bases and J 3 bases, leaving 7 bases between the germline ends. CDR3 bases: TGCGCCAGCAGCTTGGGGGAGAGCTACGAGCAGTACTTC. Amino acid sequence: CASSLGESYEQYF.

V is TRBV5-1 and J is TRBJ2-1; D perhaps matches TRBD1 (6 bases). CDR3 length: 15 amino acids. Trimming shortened V by 0 bases and J by 3 bases, and 10 bases separated the two germline ends. The germline CDR1 and CDR2 sequences are SGHRS and YFSETQ. The CDR3 sequence is CASSLAQGNYNEQFF. CDR3 DNA: TGCGCCAGCAGCTTGGCACAGGGTAACTACAATGAGCAGTTCTTC.

The chain links TRBV6-5 to TRBJ2-5; 7 bases are shared with TRBD1. From germline, CDR1 is MNHEY and CDR2 SVGAGI. This CDR3 contains 15 residues. V was pared by 6 bases and J by 2 bases, with 9 bases of the junction left unmatched. The CDR3, as DNA: TGTGCCAGCAGGGAACAGGGGACGATACAAGAGACCCAGTACTTC. This codes for CASREQGTIQETQYF.

A remark on this clone: Distinct nucleotide sequences in the sample also encode this CDR3. The chain is built from TRBV7-2 and TRBJ2-3; TRBD2 is a possible D gene (5 bases). Trimming shortened V by 1 base and J by 6 bases, and 14 bases separated the two germline ends. Germline CDR1 is SGHTA and CDR2 is FQGNSA. This CDR3 is built from 15 residues. CDR3 sequence reads: CASSLVPRRRDTQYF. The DNA for the CDR3 is TGTGCCAGCAGCTTAGTGCCGCGGCGGAGGGATACGCAGTATTTT.

V and J are TRBV7-9 and TRBJ1-1, with D hard to call. The V gene lost 1 base and the J gene lost 4 bases, with 7 bases spanning the gap. CDR1 is SEHNR and CDR2 is FQNEAQ in the germline V gene (reference sequence). The CDR3 has 13 amino acids. CDR3 nucleotide sequence: TGTGCCAGCAGCTTAGTTACGGGCACTGAAGCTTTCTTT. Protein: CASSLVTGTEAFF.

This clone was observed once. The V and J genes are TRBV6-1 and TRBJ1-1; D may be TRBD1 (6 bases). The CDR3 has 15 amino acids. V lost 4 bases, J lost 1 base, and 13 bases lay in between. Germline values: CDR1 MNHNS, CDR2 SASEGT. The CDR3 bases are TGTGCCAGCAGTGCCTACAGGGAGGGGAACACTGAAGCTTTCTTT. Protein: CASSAYREGNTEAFF.

The chain uses TRBV6-5 and TRBJ1-1; D ambiguous. Looked up from germline, CDR1 is MNHEY and CDR2 is SVGAGI. The CDR3 is 13 residues long. The V gene lost 4 bases and the J gene lost 0 bases, with 6 bases spanning the gap. The CDR3 nucleotides read TGTGCCAGCAGTTTGACGGTGAACACTGAAGCTTTCTTT. Its translation is CASSLTVNTEAFF.

The rearrangement links TRBV13 to TRBJ2-4; D possibly corresponds to TRBD2 (7 bases). V was cut by 5 bases and J by 7 bases, with 21 bases left in between. This CDR3 has 16 residues. CDR1 and CDR2 (germline): PRHDT, FYEKMQ (reference sequence). The CDR3 here is CASSPLGRGTWNIQYF. In DNA, the CDR3 is TGTGCCAGCAGCCCCCTGGGGAGGGGGACCTGGAACATTCAGTACTTC.

In regard to this clone: A junction boundary mismatches the germline segment, possibly from a read error. This chain connects TRBV30 to TRBJ2-7, with 15 bases aligning to TRBD2. The length of the CDR3 is 15 residues. Germline V gives CDR1 GTSNPN, CDR2 SVGIG (reference sequence). CDR3 nucleotide sequence: TGTGCCTGGAGTTTTGAGGGACTAGCGGGAGGCCCCTTGAACTTC. Translating gives CAWSFEGLAGGPLNF.

The V call is TRBV30, the J call TRBJ1-1; possibly TRBD1 for D (5 bases). Germline lookup yields CDR1 GTSNPN and CDR2 SVGIG (reference sequence). CDR3 length equals 14 residues. Trimming took 1 base from V and 1 from J, leaving 10 bases between them. CDR3 residues: CAWSGGTGNTEAFF. As DNA, the CDR3 is TGTGCCTGGAGTGGGGGCACAGGGAACACTGAAGCTTTCTTT.

The chain couples TRBV4-1 to TRBJ1-6, with unresolved D. The germline V gene has CDR1 MGHRA and CDR2 YSYEKL. V lost 4 bases and J 7 bases, leaving 20 bases between the germline ends. The CDR3 is 17 residues long. The CDR3 here is CASSPGRPVRMNSPLHF. Here the CDR3 DNA reads TGCGCCAGCAGCCCTGGGAGGCCCGTTCGGATGAATTCACCCCTCCACTTT.

V is TRBV7-9 and J is TRBJ1-2, with D unresolved. The germline CDR1 and CDR2 sequences are SEHNR and FQNEAQ (reference sequence). This CDR3 contains 13 residues. V shed 5 bases and J shed 4 bases, with 11 bases lying between them. CDR3 coding DNA: TGTGCCAGCAGCGGGGATACTAGCTATGGCTACACCTTC. Its translation is CASSGDTSYGYTF.